This T cell receptor beta chain was identified during a study of T cell responses to AZD1222 COVID-19 vaccine. At the level of the study: Second-dose recipients at about 4 or about 12 weeks were treated as one pooled group. Overall study results and limits: In a largely white British group with more females than males, clonal diversity was possibly underestimated.

Germline V gives CDR1 KGHSH, CDR2 LQKENI. CDR3 size: 16 residues. Trimming at V came to 4 bases and at J to 2 bases, leaving 5 bases not matched to a gene. TCRdb's copy holds only in-frame clones and misses some; the assay was immunoSEQ multiplex PCR. This table holds around 150,000 clones, 80% to 95% found once. Of note for this clone: As yet, its antigen is unknown.

The rearrangement uses TRBV18 and TRBJ1-5; 10 bases match TRBD1. This clonotype originated in an adult in good health. Sample: peripheral blood, taken on day 0 of AZD1222 vaccination. CDR3 loop: CASSLDGTGGNQPQHF. The DNA of the CDR3 is TGTGCCAGCTCACTCGACGGGACAGGGGGCAATCAGCCCCAGCATTTT.